This TCR beta chain was identified in a study of blood T cell repertoires in COVID-19 (dated by TCRdb to the early 2020s). Turning to the overall study: The collaborator samples originated in the United States, Italy and Spain and spanned the acute and convalescent phases of COVID-19. The material from the prospective study consisted of cDNA or gDNA derived from T cells, B-cell-depleted T cells, or PBMCs. Deeply sampled blood TCRbeta repertoires from subjects exposed to, actively infected with, or recovered from COVID-19 were included in the dataset. The repertoires were released in a freely available public database meant as a resource for research on the immune response to SARS-CoV-2. The samples were drawn from the first 160 participants of the ongoing ImmuneRACE study and from 950 to 1,500 subjects provided by 6 global collaborators. Sample metadata almost always included a de-identified subject ID, COVID-19 status, age in years and sex. Where available, HLA class I and class II types were obtained from metadata supplied by the sample provider rather than from assay-based typing. Paper-wide results and their limitations: The quantity of clinical and demographic metadata differed by source and by participant and was supplied without curation.

Another Seattle source contributed samples from volunteer blood donors who had recovered from COVID-19. Each collaborating institution followed its own protocols to collect whole blood in K2EDTA tubes. For TCRbeta analysis, collaborator samples were shipped as frozen whole blood, as isolated PBMCs, or as DNA extracted from either sample type. A remark on this clone: What this receptor recognizes is not known. Within one base of it there is no much larger clone, and no base qualities were kept.

TCRbeta CDR3 regions were amplified from genomic DNA by means of the immunoSEQ Assay, a bias-controlled multiplex PCR. The study's own analysis went as follows. The number of nucleated cells in each sample was estimated from the amplification of reference gene primers within the assay. To quantify the absolute abundance of each unique TCRbeta CDR3 rearrangement, sequence reads were collapsed and filtered. For each sample, productive Simpson clonality was calculated by taking the square root of Simpson's diversity index across productive rearrangements. TCRdb provides this immuneACCESS table in a form limited to in-frame rearrangements. Some clones are lacking; in checked studies, under half of them reflect an unresolved V gene, and why the rest are absent is not known. V and J calls and clone size follow that table, whereas D and trimming were derived from the DNA. The sample includes approximately 170,000 clones, with 83% observed a single time. Together, the top ten hold roughly 18% of the sample.

This receptor was taken from a woman in her seventies who had recovered from COVID-19. The sample consisted of peripheral blood.

The CDR3 is CASSTTENTEAFF. The nucleotides are TGTGCCAGTAGTACGACAGAGAACACTGAAGCTTTCTTT. Recombination connected TRBV19 to TRBJ1-1; TRBD1 is a weak D gene call, 5 bases matching. The germline V gene (reference sequence) specifies LNHDA as CDR1 and SQIVND as CDR2. Trimming at the junction amounts to 4 bases on V and 1 base on J, and the germline ends lie 7 bases apart. The CDR3, from cysteine to phenylalanine, totals 13 residues. Kept here is only the CDR3 DNA, which spans 39 bases and is read in frame from base 1.